This T cell receptor (beta chain) derives from a study of T cell changes during pregnancy in multiple sclerosis. With 1 base clipped from V and 5 bases from J, the junction kept 4 bases outside the gene matches. Germline loops: CDR1 SQVTM, CDR2 ANQGSEA. This CDR3 comprises 14 residues. The repertoire was sequenced with immunoSEQ multiplex PCR; TCRdb's copy has only in-frame clones and lacks some. The sample shows 100,000 or so clones, around 94% of them seen only once. The source material was peripheral blood, sampled after pregnancy. This sequence originates from a female donor in good health, enrolled as a control in a pregnancy study. The rearrangement uses TRBV29-1 and TRBJ2-3; 9 bases align to TRBD2. CDR3 sequence (DNA): TGCAGCGTTGAAGGAGCGGGAGGTCAAGATACGCAGTATTTT. Protein sequence: CSVEGAGGQDTQYF.